This T cell receptor beta chain was captured in a study of CD8 T cells in ankylosing spondylitis. Broader study findings: A TCR beta motif made of about eight highly homologous variants seemed typical of ankylosing spondylitis blood. Earlier authors reported some of these motif variants in reactive arthritis synovial fluid and blood.

A quantitative 5'-RACE method, one with molecular barcodes, was used to make TCR beta libraries. MiXCR, run by TCRdb on the 5' RACE reads, gives a single entry per CDR3 protein. The table records 500,000 to 650,000 distinct CDR3 sequences, roughly 5% of them present only once. This clonotype has just a few counts. What it recognizes is unknown. This receptor was taken from a male donor with ankylosing spondylitis. Material: blood, either unsorted or a sorted T cell fraction (not recorded which).

The DNA of the CDR3 is TGTGCCAGCAGTCCTCCCCTACTGAAAGCTTTCTTT. Protein sequence: CASSPPLLKAFF. The chain is built from TRBV7-9 and TRBJ1-1; D not certain. The CDR3 runs to 12 residues. The V gene lost 6 bases and the J gene lost 9 bases, with 14 bases spanning the gap. Germline V gene lookup returns CDR1 SEHNR and CDR2 FQNEAQ (reference sequence).